This TCR beta chain was identified during a study of T cells in Graves' hyperthyroidism and ophthalmopathy. Study-level findings and limits: By a 13 V-J model, ophthalmopathy was set apart from stable hyperthyroidism. Blood also showed most of the thyroid clonotypes that were expanded above 0.001.

Researchers barred patients who had uncontrolled infection, other autoimmune disease, pregnancy or lactation. Clinicians diagnosed patients from clinical symptoms, serum thyroxine and TRAb, thyroid ultrasound and orbital computed tomography. What was amplified from RNA transcripts were TCR beta CDR3 regions. The HTBI primer set was used in a first-round RT-PCR of the TCR CDR3. TCRdb re-analysed the multiplex PCR reads in MiXCR, keeping a single row per CDR3 protein. The sample yields about 840,000 distinct CDR3 sequences, around 39% seen once. Regarding this clonotype: Its antigen remains unknown. It may be a read error: a sequence one base away is much more abundant.

CDR1 and CDR2 (germline): SGHRS, YFSETQ. This CDR3 is built from 14 residues. The sample was blood. V gene TRBV5-1 combines with J gene TRBJ1-1; D ambiguous. The TCR comes from a man between 18 and 35 years old with Graves' hyperthyroidism. As DNA, the CDR3 is TGCGCCGGCAGCTTGGTAACGGACGGAACTGAAGCTTTCTTT. Amino acid sequence: CAGSLVTDGTEAFF.